Below are 10 T cell receptor beta chains sequenced from a single sample in a study of cytomegalovirus exposure and HLA in healthy donors. Sequencing used immunoSEQ multiplex PCR; TCRdb keeps in-frame clones, though not all of them. The sample yields about 74,000 clones, roughly 94% seen once. Sequencing was carried out using PBMCs. These receptors were collected from a woman aged 18-29 years in good health and CMV-seropositive.

The CDR3 DNA follows: TGTGCCAGCAGCTGGACAGGGGGCTACACCTTC. It is translated as CASSWTGGYTF. This rearrangement joins TRBV7-2 to TRBJ1-2; 8 bases match TRBD1. This CDR3 has 11 residues. CDR1 is SGHTA and CDR2 is FQGNSA in the germline V gene. V shed 4 bases and J 8 bases; nucleotides not matched to a gene: 0. Looking up the rest from reference TRBV7-2 and TRBJ1-2 gives the full variable domain: GAGVSQSPSNKVTEKGKDVELRCDPISGHTALYWYRQSLGQGLEFLIYFQGNSAPDKSGLPSDRFSAERTGGSVSTLTIQRTQQEDSAVYLCASSWTGGYTFGSGTRLTVV.

The rearrangement links TRBV29-1 to TRBJ1-1; 7 bases agree with TRBD1. The junction had 3 bases not matched to a gene; V was cut back by 4 bases and J by 4 bases. Germline V CDR1 and CDR2: SQVTM, ANQGSEA. The CDR3 extends over 12 amino acids. CDR3 residues: CSVGQGFTEAFF. CDR3 in DNA: TGCAGCGTTGGACAGGGTTTCACTGAAGCTTTCTTT.

The rearrangement links TRBV29-1 to TRBJ1-1; perhaps TRBD1 as D (5 bases). V lost 8 bases and J lost 11, with 18 bases in between. The germline V gene encodes CDR1 SQVTM and CDR2 ANQGSEA. The CDR3 covers 11 residues. The CDR3 protein is CSLRSGVGAFF. CDR3 DNA: TGCAGCCTTCGGTCGGGGGTTGGGGCTTTCTTT.

This chain joins TRBV6-1 and TRBJ2-3, with TRBD2 identical over 8 bases. Trimming at V came to 3 bases and at J to 3 bases, leaving 8 bases not matched to a gene. CDR1 and CDR2 (germline): MNHNS, SASEGT. The CDR3 totals 16 residues. The CDR3 spells CASSDSGSLPTDTQYF. For the CDR3, the DNA is TGTGCCAGCAGTGACAGCGGGAGTCTACCAACAGATACGCAGTATTTT.

The V call is TRBV6-5, the J call TRBJ1-1; perhaps TRBD1 as D (6 bases). Trimming left V 6 bases short and J 8 bases short, with 10 bases between. The CDR3 is 11 residues long. Germline values: CDR1 MNHEY, CDR2 SVGAGI. The CDR3 nucleotides are TGTGCCAGCAGAGGGGGGGGCGAAGCTTTCTTT. As protein: CASRGGGEAFF.

J is TRBJ2-7 and V is TRBV29-1; 9 bases agree with TRBD2. With 7 bases clipped from V and 2 bases from J, the junction kept 3 bases outside the gene matches. There are 12 residues in the CDR3. The germline V gene encodes CDR1 SQVTM and CDR2 ANQGSEA. CDR3: CSALAGPYEQYF. The CDR3 DNA reads TGCAGCGCCCTAGCGGGGCCCTACGAGCAGTACTTC.

The chain couples TRBV4-1 to TRBJ2-3; TRBD2 matches at 14 bases. The CDR3 sequence is 19 residues long. V lost 5 bases and J lost 7; bases outside the gene matches: 17. Germline CDR1 is MGHRA and CDR2 is YSYEKL. CDR3 in DNA: TGCGCCAGCAGCGCAAGATTAGTTGTGCGACTAGCGGGAGGGAATACGCAGTATTTT. Translated, it gives CASSARLVVRLAGGNTQYF.

This clone was counted a single time. The chain uses TRBV27 and TRBJ2-5; D possibly corresponds to TRBD1 (5 bases). V lost 8 bases, J lost 5 bases, and 18 bases lay in between. The CDR3 length is 14 residues. CDR1 is MNHEY, CDR2 SMNVEV, per germline (reference sequence). The CDR3 here is CASGLSTERETQYF. The CDR3 DNA follows: TGTGCCAGCGGCCTCTCGACAGAGAGGGAGACCCAGTACTTC.

This rearrangement joins TRBV7-9 to TRBJ1-2, with a possible D match to TRBD1 (6 bases). The V gene's germline CDR1 is SEHNR and CDR2 FQNEAQ (reference sequence). The CDR3 has 15 amino acids. The V end was cut by 0 bases, the J end by 8 bases, with 16 bases between. CDR3 nucleotides: TGTGCCAGCAGCTTAGCGGTCAGACAGGTTGAAGGCTACACCTTC. As protein: CASSLAVRQVEGYTF.

This chain joins TRBV7-9 and TRBJ2-1; D possibly corresponds to TRBD2 (7 bases). CDR1 and CDR2 from the germline V gene are SEHNR and FQNEAQ (reference sequence). The CDR3 is made up of 16 amino acids. The CDR3 is CSARSTAGARVCEQFF. The CDR3, as DNA: TGTTCGGCACGTAGTACCGCGGGGGCGAGGGTGTGTGAGCAGTTCTTC.